These 19 T cell receptor beta chains came from one sample sequenced in a study of OX40 agonist ivuxolimab in advanced cancers. Clones were sequenced by immunoSEQ multiplex PCR, and TCRdb holds only the in-frame ones, with some missing. The data show roughly 52,000 clones, over 60% seen once. Sequencing used CD4+ or CD8+ T cells sorted from blood, obtained in a trial of the OX40 agonist ivuxolimab. These receptors came from an adult with an advanced solid tumor such as melanoma, head and neck, liver or kidney cancer.

The CDR3, as DNA: TGCGCCAGCAGCCGAGGAGCTAGCGGGAGGAGCTCCTACAATGAGCAGTTCTTC. Its translation is CASSRGASGRSSYNEQFF. V gene TRBV4-1 combines with J gene TRBJ2-1, with 11 bases that match TRBD2. This CDR3 region has 18 residues. Germline V gene sequence: CDR1 MGHRA, CDR2 YSYEKL. The ends lost 4 bases at V and 0 bases at J; junction bases unmatched: 8.

The gene calls are TRBV6-6 and TRBJ1-5; possibly TRBD1 for D (6 bases). Germline V lookup: CDR1 MNHNY, CDR2 SVGAGI (reference sequence). Trimming removed 6 bases at V and 6 bases at J, with 21 bases between. CDR3 length: 16 amino acids. The CDR3 loop is CASSYGAGVGSQPQHF. CDR3 coding DNA: TGTGCCAGCAGCTACGGGGCAGGGGTAGGCAGTCAGCCCCAGCATTTT.

This clone was seen a handful of times. The chain carries TRBV11-2 and TRBJ2-2; possibly TRBD2 for D (5 bases). The CDR3 contains 12 residues. Germline CDR1 and CDR2: SGHAT and FQNNGV. Trimming removed 1 base from V and 9 bases from J, with 6 bases in between. CDR3 DNA: TGTGCCAGCAGCTTAGGAGGGTGGGAGCTGTTTTTT. Protein sequence: CASSLGGWELFF. Complete variable domain (other parts from reference TRBV11-2 and TRBJ2-2): EAGVAQSPRYKIIEKRQSVAFWCNPISGHATLYWYQQILGQGPKLLIQFQNNGVVDDSQLPKDRFSAERLKGVDSTLKIQPAKLEDSAVYLCASSLGGWELFFGEGSRLTVL.

This rearrangement joins TRBV30 to TRBJ1-5, with TRBD1 as a possible D gene (6 bases). The germline V and J ends were trimmed by 3 bases and 5 bases, with 17 bases remaining between them. Germline CDR1 reads GTSNPN; CDR2 reads SVGIG (reference sequence). The CDR3 loop spans 15 amino acids. CDR3 DNA sequence: TGTGCCTGGAGCCCCCTGGGGGACACACATCAGCCCCAGCATTTT. The encoded protein is CAWSPLGDTHQPQHF.

The chain uses TRBV27 and TRBJ2-1, with D unresolved. V lost 4 bases and J lost 7, with 14 bases in between. The CDR3 has 14 amino acids. Germline values: CDR1 MNHEY, CDR2 SMNVEV (reference sequence). CDR3 DNA sequence: TGTGCCAGCAGTTCGGGCGTAGGATGGAATGAGCAGTTCTTC. Its protein product is CASSSGVGWNEQFF.

The chain is built from TRBV18 and TRBJ2-1, with D possibly called TRBD1 or TRBD2 (5 bases each). V lost 3 bases, J lost 0 bases, and 9 bases lay in between. The CDR3 has 15 amino acids. Germline V gene lookup returns CDR1 KGHSH and CDR2 LQKENI. CDR3 loop: CASSPPGSSYNEQFF. CDR3 DNA: TGTGCCAGCTCACCCCCAGGGAGCTCCTACAATGAGCAGTTCTTC.

The chain couples TRBV5-1 to TRBJ2-7; 8 bases line up with TRBD2. V shed 5 bases and J 0 bases; nucleotides not matched to a gene: 19. The germline V gene encodes CDR1 SGHRS and CDR2 YFSETQ. CDR3 length equals 19 residues. The CDR3: CASRVGQLGPAGASYEQYF. CDR3 nucleotide sequence: TGCGCCAGCAGAGTGGGGCAGCTGGGGCCAGCGGGGGCCTCCTACGAGCAGTACTTC.

The chain couples TRBV2 to TRBJ2-5, with TRBD2 identical over 8 bases. The CDR3 spans 12 residues. Germline CDR1 SNHLY, CDR2 FYNNEI. Germline trimming cut 2 bases from V and 13 bases from J; bases unmatched to any gene: 6. CDR3: CASSEKGLVPYF. In DNA, the CDR3 is TGTGCCAGCAGTGAAAAGGGACTAGTCCCGTACTTC.

The J gene is TRBJ2-1, the V gene TRBV10-3; 10 bases are shared with TRBD2. Germline CDR1 ENHRY, CDR2 SYGVKD. V shed 7 bases and J 9 bases; nucleotides not matched to a gene: 9. The length of the CDR3 is 14 residues. CDR3: CAIIGLAGEVEQFF. CDR3 nucleotides: TGTGCCATCATAGGGCTAGCGGGAGAAGTTGAGCAGTTCTTC.

This clone was counted a single time. V gene TRBV11-1 combines with J gene TRBJ2-7; D tentatively fits TRBD1 or TRBD2 (5 bases each). This CDR3 region has 15 residues. V lost 5 bases and J 3 bases, leaving 17 bases between the germline ends. CDR1 is SGHAT and CDR2 is FQDESV in the germline V gene (reference sequence). The CDR3 reads CASSPGLGADYEQYF. CDR3 bases: TGTGCCAGCAGCCCCGGACTCGGGGCCGACTACGAGCAGTACTTC. Together with reference TRBV11-1 and TRBJ2-7, the CDR3 gives the full variable domain: EAEVAQSPRYKITEKSQAVAFWCDPISGHATLYWYRQILGQGPELLVQFQDESVVDDSQLPKDRFSAERLKGVDSTLKIQPAELGDSAMYLCASSPGLGADYEQYFGPGTRLTVT.

This clone has just a few counts. The V and J genes are TRBV5-4 and TRBJ2-3, with 13 bases lining up with TRBD2. The CDR3 spans 16 residues. The V segment lost 3 bases and the J segment 2 bases; nucleotides outside the gene matches: 3. Germline CDR1 is SGHNT and CDR2 is YYREEE (reference sequence). The CDR3 coding sequence is TGTGCCAGCAGCTCGGGACTAGCGGGGATCACAGATACGCAGTATTTT. Its protein is CASSSGLAGITDTQYF. Full variable domain (rest looked up from reference TRBV5-4 and TRBJ2-3): ETGVTQSPTHLIKTRGQQVTLRCSSQSGHNTVSWYQQALGQGPQFIFQYYREEENGRGNFPPRFSGLQFPNYSSELNVNALELDDSALYLCASSSGLAGITDTQYFGPGTRLTVL.

This chain connects TRBV19 to TRBJ2-1, with D possibly being TRBD2 (6 bases). V lost 3 bases and J 4 bases, leaving 13 bases between the germline ends. Germline V gives CDR1 LNHDA, CDR2 SQIVND (reference sequence). The CDR3 runs to 15 residues. DNA of the CDR3: TGTGCCAGTAGTATGCCGGCTAGCGTTTACAATGAGCAGTTCTTC. This translates into CASSMPASVYNEQFF.

The chain uses TRBV11-3 and TRBJ2-3; D remains unclear. Germline-derived CDR1 and CDR2 are SGHNT and YENEEA. V was pared by 4 bases and J by 0 bases, with 11 bases between. The CDR3 runs to 15 residues. Written as DNA, the CDR3 is TGTGCCAGCAGCTGGAGATATTCTAGCACAGATACGCAGTATTTT. It yields the protein CASSWRYSSTDTQYF.

The J gene is TRBJ2-1, the V gene TRBV9; the match to TRBD1 covers 8 bases. CDR3 size: 16 residues. The germline V gene encodes CDR1 SGDLS and CDR2 YYNGEE. With 7 bases clipped from V and 6 bases from J, the junction kept 15 bases outside the gene matches. The CDR3 DNA follows: TGTGCCAGCGCCCCGCTGGACAGGGCCCTTGGCAATGAGCAGTTCTTC. Translating it yields CASAPLDRALGNEQFF.

The chain is built from TRBV6-5 and TRBJ1-6; tentative D call: TRBD1 (6 bases). The V end was cut by 2 bases, the J end by 8 bases, with 10 bases between. The CDR3 length is 14 residues. Germline loops: CDR1 MNHEY, CDR2 SVGAGI. The CDR3 is CASSYQGWDSPLHF. DNA for the CDR3: TGTGCCAGCAGTTACCAGGGGTGGGATTCACCCCTCCACTTT.

V is TRBV6-6 and J is TRBJ1-2; D is unresolved. Germline V gene sequence: CDR1 MNHNY, CDR2 SVGAGI (reference sequence). V lost 2 bases, J lost 4 bases, and 5 bases lay in between. The CDR3 runs to 12 residues. CDR3 nucleotide sequence: TGTGCCAGCAGTTACCTCAGCTATGGCTACACCTTC. This codes for CASSYLSYGYTF.

V and J are TRBV28 and TRBJ2-7; 10 bases match TRBD1. This CDR3 comprises 16 residues. V shed 8 bases, J shed 7 bases, and the junction held 17 bases outside the gene matches. Germline CDR1 MDHEN, CDR2 SYDVKM. The CDR3 DNA reads as TGTGCCAGCTGCACCTATGGGGGGACAGGGGTGGAGGAGCAGTACTTC. As protein: CASCTYGGTGVEEQYF.

V is TRBV7-3 and J is TRBJ2-3, with D hard to call. The CDR3 covers 12 residues. Germline V gene sequence: CDR1 SGHTA, CDR2 FQGTGA. Deletions cut 4 bases from V and 0 bases from J, with 2 bases between. The CDR3 bases are TGTGCCAGCAGCTCTAGCACAGATACGCAGTATTTT. This sequence encodes CASSSSTDTQYF.

The rearrangement links TRBV5-5 to TRBJ2-1; 8 bases agree with TRBD2. Unmatched junction bases numbered 6, after V lost 4 bases and J lost 0 bases. The CDR3 sequence is 16 residues long. Germline V CDR1 and CDR2: SGHKS, YYEKEE (reference sequence). CDR3 loop: CASSPRGGSSYNEQFF. The CDR3 region has the DNA TGTGCCAGCAGCCCCCGGGGGGGTAGCTCCTACAATGAGCAGTTCTTC.